Below are 5 T cell receptor beta chains sequenced from a single sample in a study of cytomegalovirus exposure and HLA in healthy donors. Data came from immunoSEQ multiplex PCR; TCRdb stores just in-frame clones and leaves some out. The data show about 340,000 clones, 86% seen once. Sequenced input: PBMCs. The receptors shown here come from a young woman in good health and CMV-seronegative.

V gene TRBV6-9 combines with J gene TRBJ2-7, with 10 bases that match TRBD2. The CDR3 length is 16 residues. V lost 0 bases and J lost 5; bases outside the gene matches: 7. Germline V CDR1 and CDR2: MNHGY, SVAAGI. Written as DNA, the CDR3 is TGTGCCAGCAGTTATTCCCACAGCGGGAGGGACCACGAGCAGTACTTC. The encoded protein is CASSYSHSGRDHEQYF.

V and J are TRBV6-1 and TRBJ2-3; 7 bases are a match to TRBD1. Per germline, CDR1 MNHNS and CDR2 SASEGT. CDR3 length: 16 residues. After removal of 3 bases from V and 1 base from J, the junction contained 7 bases not matched to a gene. The CDR3 sequence: CASSDLTGLRTDTQYF. CDR3 bases: TGTGCCAGCAGTGATCTGACAGGGCTCCGCACAGATACGCAGTATTTT.

With respect to this clone: This CDR3 is also generated by other DNA sequences in the sample. The chain uses TRBV14 and TRBJ2-1; no firm D call. V lost 1 base and J 10 bases, leaving 5 bases between the germline ends. The CDR3 is made up of 11 amino acids. The germline CDR1 and CDR2 sequences are SGHDN and FVKESK. CDR3 in amino acids: CASSQGPEQFF. The CDR3, as DNA: TGTGCCAGCAGCCAAGGGCCAGAGCAGTTCTTC.

In the case of this clone: Other DNA variants within this sample encode the same CDR3. CDR3: CASSFRGSYEQYF. The CDR3 nucleotides read TGTGCCAGCAGTTTTCGCGGGAGTTACGAGCAGTACTTC. This rearrangement joins TRBV27 to TRBJ2-7; 7 nucleotides align to TRBD2. The CDR3 contains 13 residues. Germline-derived CDR1 and CDR2 are MNHEY and SMNVEV (reference sequence). V lost 3 bases, J lost 4 bases, and 3 bases stayed unmatched.

The V gene is TRBV7-2, the J gene TRBJ2-7; 12 bases agree with TRBD2. The trim removed 5 bases at V and 5 bases at J, leaving 7 bases unmatched. The CDR3 consists of 15 residues. Germline V gives CDR1 SGHTA, CDR2 FQGNSA. The CDR3, as DNA: TGTGCCAGCAGCGACCGACTAGCGGGGGCCCACGAGCAGTACTTC. Protein product: CASSDRLAGAHEQYF.